This paragraph covers one T cell receptor (beta chain) sequence. The record originates from a study of cytomegalovirus exposure and HLA in healthy donors. The primer mix had 60 Vbeta and 13 Jbeta primers. Generated by immunoSEQ multiplex PCR, the TCRdb table keeps only in-frame clones and is missing some. The sample shows some 150,000 clones, over 75% of them seen only once. The CDR3 spans 14 residues. V was shortened by 0 bases and J by 0 bases, with 6 bases between the two germline ends. CDR1 and CDR2 from the germline V gene are SGHNT and YYREEE (reference sequence). V and J are TRBV5-4 and TRBJ1-1, with D hard to call. The sequence derives from a woman in her twenties or thirties in good health and CMV-seronegative. The sequenced sample was PBMCs. CDR3: CASSLARMNTEAFF. The CDR3, as DNA: TGTGCCAGCAGCTTGGCTAGAATGAACACTGAAGCTTTCTTT.